A selection of T cell receptor beta chains follows, all from one sample in a study of technical replicates of blood from a few donors. TCRdb keeps only in-frame clones here, not all; method: immunoSEQ multiplex PCR. The sample holds more than 65,000 clones, just under 95% seen once. The sequencing sample was made of T cells isolated from PBMCs. These receptors were taken from a human donor in good health. Both conserved end residues are part of each CDR3. D genes are given only for firm matches. Some rows have no size entry. The others give once, few or many, or a class for an expanded clone.

j_gene	v_gene	d_gene	abundance	CDR3aa	CDR3nt
TRBJ2-1	TRBV28	.	.	CASSLGQIYNEQFF	TGTGCCAGCAGTTTAGGCCAGATCTACAATGAGCAGTTCTTC
TRBJ2-7	TRBV11-2	.	.	CASSPLFNEQYF	TGTGCCAGCAGCCCCTTGTTTAACGAGCAGTACTTC
TRBJ1-2	TRBV4-2	TRBD1	.	CASSRPSGGASNYGYTF	TGTGCCAGCAGCCGACCATCAGGGGGCGCTTCCAACTATGGCTACACCTTC
TRBJ1-2	TRBV4-3	.	.	CASRKEATLPAYGYTF	TGCGCCAGCAGGAAAGAAGCCACGCTACCCGCCTATGGCTACACCTTC
TRBJ2-1	TRBV19	TRBD2	.	CASSAGVAGAGNEQFF	TGTGCCAGTAGTGCCGGGGTAGCGGGAGCGGGTAATGAGCAGTTCTTC
TRBJ1-1	TRBV28	.	.	CASSPSGSEATEAFF	TGTGCCAGCAGTCCCTCTGGGTCCGAGGCTACTGAAGCTTTCTTT
TRBJ2-5	TRBV11-2	.	.	CASSRGMGGGEETQYF	TGTGCCAGCAGTAGAGGGATGGGCGGCGGAGAAGAGACCCAGTACTTC
TRBJ1-1	TRBV6-1	TRBD1	.	CASRGTGQNTEAFF	TGTGCCAGCAGGGGGACAGGGCAGAACACTGAAGCTTTCTTT
TRBJ1-3	TRBV9	TRBD1	.	CASSVAYLTGGENTIYF	TGTGCCAGCAGCGTAGCGTATCTGACAGGGGGCGAAAACACCATATATTTT
TRBJ2-1	TRBV11-2	.	.	CASSAEYNEQFF	TGTGCCAGCAGCGCGGAGTATAATGAGCAGTTCTTC
TRBJ1-1	TRBV30	.	.	CAWRYSVITEAFF	TGTGCCTGGAGATACAGTGTAATCACTGAAGCTTTCTTT
TRBJ2-1	TRBV28	TRBD2	.	CASSLGTSGRSEQFF	TGTGCCAGCAGTTTGGGGACTAGCGGGAGGAGTGAGCAGTTCTTC
TRBJ1-4	TRBV2	.	once	CASALGGNEKLFF	TGTGCCAGCGCTCTGGGGGGTAATGAAAAACTGTTTTTT
TRBJ1-1	TRBV27	.	.	CASSIGPNTEAFF	TGTGCCAGCAGTATTGGGCCGAACACTGAAGCTTTCTTT
TRBJ1-2	TRBV2	TRBD1	once	CASSGIDRAYGYTF	TGTGCCAGCAGCGGCATTGACAGGGCCTATGGCTACACCTTC
TRBJ2-3	TRBV11-3	.	.	CASSLGRGPDTQYF	TGTGCCAGCAGCTTAGGGCGGGGACCAGATACGCAGTATTTT
TRBJ2-1	TRBV25-1	.	.	CASSEFGYEQFF	TGTGCCAGCAGTGAATTCGGGTATGAGCAGTTCTTC
TRBJ2-1	TRBV25-1	.	.	CASSRGPQFF	TGTGCCAGCAGTAGAGGGCCGCAGTTCTTC
TRBJ2-7	TRBV19	TRBD1	.	CASRARDSSSYEQYF	TGTGCCAGTAGAGCTAGGGACAGTTCCTCCTACGAGCAGTACTTC
TRBJ2-5	TRBV10-3	TRBD1	.	CAINRDRDETQYF	TGTGCCATAAACCGGGACAGGGATGAGACCCAGTACTTC
TRBJ2-5	TRBV7-7	.	.	CASSFRPGAQGTQYF	TGTGCCAGCAGCTTTAGGCCCGGGGCACAGGGGACCCAGTACTTC
TRBJ1-4	TRBV11-2	TRBD1	.	CASSLTGEKLFF	TGTGCCAGCAGCTTGACAGGGGAAAAACTGTTTTTT